This section outlines one T cell receptor (beta chain) sequence together with its context. Its antigen target is currently unknown. No per-base quality is available; no much larger clone lies one base away. The CDR3 starts with the cysteine, ends with the phenylalanine, and has 13 residues. The sequence is cut down to CDR3 DNA, 39 bases in frame from base 1. CDR1 and CDR2 (MNHEY, SVGEGT) derive from the germline V gene. Peripheral blood CD8+ and CD4+ T cells from healthy donors, Susac syndrome patients and multiple sclerosis patients were profiled using high-throughput TCR beta sequencing. Multiple sclerosis controls were treatment-naive patients with stable or active relapsing-remitting disease fulfilling revised McDonald criteria. Bulk CD8+ and CD4+ T cells were purified by magnetic negative isolation, while CD8+ TEMRA cells were enriched using FACS. Blood was drawn into EDTA tubes, processed within 24 hours, and PBMCs were isolated by density gradient centrifugation. PBMCs destined for TCR sequencing were cryopreserved in liquid nitrogen and later thawed in a 37 °C water bath. The sorted or isolated CD4+, CD8+ and CD8+ TEMRA cells reached a purity of at least 90%.

This sample was taken from a study of CD8 T cells in Susac syndrome (dated by TCRdb to about 2019). In terms of the full investigation: Repertoire sequencing was used to test whether CD8+ T cell activation and differentiation in Susac syndrome was antigen driven. What the authors observed across the whole study: The TCR sequencing and HLA analysis was acknowledged to have included a relatively small number of individuals.

RNA was extracted using the RNeasy kit, and roughly 0.5 to 1 microgram was reverse transcribed with random hexamers. TCR beta CDR3 regions were amplified with the immunoSEQ multiplex PCR assay covering 54 Vbeta and 13 Jbeta segments. PCR amplification bias was corrected using a synthetic template baseline for primer optimization and computational correction. The authors' pipeline ran thus. Reads were assigned to V, D and J genes according to IMGT and analyzed in immunoSEQ Analyzer, with only productive sequences retained. Clonality was calculated as one minus the Shannon entropy normalized by log2 of the number of productive unique sequences. For each patient and control, public and private clones were evaluated among the 100 most prevalent clones. Susac-specific clones were defined as absent from healthy and MS cohorts, over a thousand published viral clones and other ImmuneACCESS disease sequences. The raw public data were reprocessed by TCRdb itself: fastp quality trimming at Q25, MiXCR clonotype calling, in-frame beta chains only. Rows merge per CDR3 protein into single entries with the most common DNA and genes. The V and J calls reflect TCRdb's pipeline rather than the authors' work. This sample has some 170,000 distinct CDR3 sequences in its table, and roughly 95% of those were observed once. The biggest ten clones account for 0.09% to 0.1% of the sample.

The sequence came from a human donor with multiple sclerosis. Sequenced: CD4+ T cells from PBMCs. The chain is made from TRBV6-2 or TRBV6-3 and TRBJ2-5; 6 matching bases give a weak D call of TRBD1. In nucleotides, the sequence is TGTGCTTCCAAAGGGGGTTTCCAAGAGACCCAGTACTTC. This codes for CASKGGFQETQYF.